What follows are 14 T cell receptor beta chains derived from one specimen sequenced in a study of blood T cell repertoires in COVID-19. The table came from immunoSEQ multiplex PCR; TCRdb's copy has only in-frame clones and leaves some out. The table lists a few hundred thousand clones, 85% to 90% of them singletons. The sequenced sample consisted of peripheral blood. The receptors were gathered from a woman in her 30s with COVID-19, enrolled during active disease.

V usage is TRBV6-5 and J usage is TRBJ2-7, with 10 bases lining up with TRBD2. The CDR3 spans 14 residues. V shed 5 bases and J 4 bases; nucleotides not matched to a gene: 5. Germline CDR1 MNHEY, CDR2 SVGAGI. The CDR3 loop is CASSIGLADYEQYF. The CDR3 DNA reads TGTGCCAGCAGTATTGGACTAGCGGATTACGAGCAGTACTTC.

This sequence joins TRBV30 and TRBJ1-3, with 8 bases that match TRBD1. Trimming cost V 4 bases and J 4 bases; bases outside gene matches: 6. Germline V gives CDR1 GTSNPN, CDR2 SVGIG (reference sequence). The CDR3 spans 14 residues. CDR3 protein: CAWNQGARGNTIYF. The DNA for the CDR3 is TGTGCCTGGAATCAGGGGGCGCGGGGAAACACCATATATTTT. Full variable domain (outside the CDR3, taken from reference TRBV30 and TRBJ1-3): SQTIHQWPATLVQPVGSPLSLECTVEGTSNPNLYWYRQAAGRGLQLLFYSVGIGQISSEVPQNLSASRPQDRQFILSSKKLLLSDSGFYLCAWNQGARGNTIYFGEGSWLTVV.

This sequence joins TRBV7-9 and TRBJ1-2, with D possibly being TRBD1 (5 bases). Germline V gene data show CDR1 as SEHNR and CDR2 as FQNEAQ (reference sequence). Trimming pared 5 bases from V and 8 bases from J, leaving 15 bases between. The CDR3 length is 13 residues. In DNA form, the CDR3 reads TGTGCCAGCAGCCCCGGACATGCAGACGGCTACACCTTC. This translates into CASSPGHADGYTF.

The CDR3 coding sequence is TGTGCCAGTAATAGTGTAGGAGGGGCGAACACTGAAGCTTTCTTT. This gives the protein CASNSVGGANTEAFF. V and J are TRBV19 and TRBJ1-1; maybe TRBD1 (5 bases). V lost 7 bases and J 1 base, leaving 16 bases between the germline ends. The V gene's germline CDR1 is LNHDA and CDR2 SQIVND (reference sequence). This CDR3 comprises 15 residues.

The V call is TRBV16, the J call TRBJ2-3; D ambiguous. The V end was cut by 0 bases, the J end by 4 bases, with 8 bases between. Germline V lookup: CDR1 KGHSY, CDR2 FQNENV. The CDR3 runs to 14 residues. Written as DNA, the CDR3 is TGTGCCAGCAGCCAATCGAATCAGGCAGATACGCAGTATTTT. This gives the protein CASSQSNQADTQYF.

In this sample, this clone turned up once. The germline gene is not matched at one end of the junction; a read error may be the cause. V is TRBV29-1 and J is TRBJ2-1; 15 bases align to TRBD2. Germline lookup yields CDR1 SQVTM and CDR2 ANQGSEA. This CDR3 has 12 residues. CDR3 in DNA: TGCAGCACGGGACTAGCGGGAGGCCCTTCGGTCTTC. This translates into CSTGLAGGPSVF.

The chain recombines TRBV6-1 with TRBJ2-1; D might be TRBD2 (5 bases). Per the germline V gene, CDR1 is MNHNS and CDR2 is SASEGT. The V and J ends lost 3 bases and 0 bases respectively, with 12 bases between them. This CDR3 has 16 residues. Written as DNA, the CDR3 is TGTGCCAGCAGTGACTTCCTAGCCCTCTCCTACAATGAGCAGTTCTTC. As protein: CASSDFLALSYNEQFF.

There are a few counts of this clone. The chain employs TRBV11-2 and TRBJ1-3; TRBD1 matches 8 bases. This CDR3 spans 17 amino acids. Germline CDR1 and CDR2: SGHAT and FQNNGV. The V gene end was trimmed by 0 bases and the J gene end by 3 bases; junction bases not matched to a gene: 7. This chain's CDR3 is CASSLDPGQGYGNTIYF. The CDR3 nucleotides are TGTGCCAGCAGCTTAGATCCCGGACAGGGATATGGAAACACCATATATTTT. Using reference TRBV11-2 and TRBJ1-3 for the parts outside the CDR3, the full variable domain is EAGVAQSPRYKIIEKRQSVAFWCNPISGHATLYWYQQILGQGPKLLIQFQNNGVVDDSQLPKDRFSAERLKGVDSTLKIQPAKLEDSAVYLCASSLDPGQGYGNTIYFGEGSWLTVV.

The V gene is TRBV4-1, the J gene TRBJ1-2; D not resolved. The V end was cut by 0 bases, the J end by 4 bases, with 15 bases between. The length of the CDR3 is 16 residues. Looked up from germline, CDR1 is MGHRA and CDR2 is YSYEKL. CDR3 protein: CASSQDLATRGYGYTF. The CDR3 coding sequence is TGCGCCAGCAGCCAAGATTTAGCGACCCGCGGCTATGGCTACACCTTC.

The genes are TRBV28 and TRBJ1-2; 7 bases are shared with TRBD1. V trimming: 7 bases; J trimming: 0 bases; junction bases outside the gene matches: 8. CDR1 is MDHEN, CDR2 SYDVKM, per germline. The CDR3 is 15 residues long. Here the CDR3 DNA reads TGTGCCAGCACCCAAAGAGGGGGCCCTAACTATGGCTACACCTTC. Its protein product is CASTQRGGPNYGYTF.

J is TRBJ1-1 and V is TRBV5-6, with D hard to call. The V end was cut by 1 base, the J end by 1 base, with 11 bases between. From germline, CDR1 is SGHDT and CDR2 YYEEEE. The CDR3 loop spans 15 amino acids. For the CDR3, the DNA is TGTGCCAGCAGCTTGACGACAAGTGGGAACACTGAAGCTTTCTTT. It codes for CASSLTTSGNTEAFF. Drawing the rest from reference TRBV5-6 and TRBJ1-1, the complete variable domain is DAGVTQSPTHLIKTRGQQVTLRCSPKSGHDTVSWYQQALGQGPQFIFQYYEEEERQRGNFPDRFSGHQFPNYSSELNVNALLLGDSALYLCASSLTTSGNTEAFFGQGTRLTVV.

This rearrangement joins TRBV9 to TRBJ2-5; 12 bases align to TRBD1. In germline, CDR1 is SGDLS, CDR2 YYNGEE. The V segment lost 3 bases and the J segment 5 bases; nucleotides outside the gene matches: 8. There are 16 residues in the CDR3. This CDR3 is CASSAGTGGLEETQYF. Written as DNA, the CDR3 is TGTGCCAGCAGCGCAGGGACAGGGGGCTTGGAGGAGACCCAGTACTTC.

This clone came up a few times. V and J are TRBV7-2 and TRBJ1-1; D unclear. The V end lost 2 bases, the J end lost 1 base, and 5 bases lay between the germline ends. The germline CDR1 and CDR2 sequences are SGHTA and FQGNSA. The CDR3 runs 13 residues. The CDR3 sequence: CASSLNRNTEAFF. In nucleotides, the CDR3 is TGTGCCAGCAGCTTAAACAGGAACACTGAAGCTTTCTTT.

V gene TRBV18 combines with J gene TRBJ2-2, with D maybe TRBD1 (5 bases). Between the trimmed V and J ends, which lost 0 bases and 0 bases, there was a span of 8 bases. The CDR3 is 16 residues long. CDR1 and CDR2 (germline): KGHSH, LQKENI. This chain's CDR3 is CASSPPYRSNTGELFF. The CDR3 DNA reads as TGTGCCAGCTCACCACCGTACAGGTCGAACACCGGGGAGCTGTTTTTT.